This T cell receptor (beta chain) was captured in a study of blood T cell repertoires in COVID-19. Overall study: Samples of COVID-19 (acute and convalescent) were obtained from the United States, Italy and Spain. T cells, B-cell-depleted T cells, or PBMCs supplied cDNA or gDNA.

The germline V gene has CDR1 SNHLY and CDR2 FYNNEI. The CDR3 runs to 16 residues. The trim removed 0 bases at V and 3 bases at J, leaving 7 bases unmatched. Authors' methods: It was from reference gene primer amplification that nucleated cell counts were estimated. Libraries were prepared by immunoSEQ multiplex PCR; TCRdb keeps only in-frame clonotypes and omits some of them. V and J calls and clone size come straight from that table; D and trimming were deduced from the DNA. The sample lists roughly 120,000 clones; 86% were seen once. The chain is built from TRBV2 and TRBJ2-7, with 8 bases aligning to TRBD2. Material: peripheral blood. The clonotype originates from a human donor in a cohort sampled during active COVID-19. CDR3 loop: CASSEAKAGEGYEQYF. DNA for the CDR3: TGTGCCAGCAGTGAAGCGAAAGCGGGAGAAGGCTACGAGCAGTACTTC.